This T cell receptor (beta chain) is drawn from a study of graft-versus-host responses after intestinal transplantation. Trimming left V 2 bases short and J 4 bases short, with 8 bases between. Germline CDR1 KGHSH, CDR2 LQKENI. The CDR3 extends over 14 amino acids. For this clone: The antigen remains undetermined.

TCRdb's copy holds only in-frame clones and misses some; the assay was immunoSEQ multiplex PCR. The table lists 45,000 to 60,000 clones, 80% to 95% of them singletons, with around 2.5% in the top ten. The genes are TRBV18 and TRBJ1-4, with D perhaps TRBD1 (5 bases). The receptor was derived from a human donor who was the organ donor for an intestinal transplant. The source material was unstimulated CD4+ T cells sorted from spleen or lymph node cells, sampled before transplant. The CDR3 reads CASSPGADNEKLFF. The CDR3 DNA reads TGTGCCAGCTCACCAGGGGCAGATAATGAAAAACTGTTTTTT.